Below, 12 T cell receptor beta chains from the same sample are listed, as sequenced in a study of control samples from healthy donors and cancer patients. Sequenced by immunoSEQ multiplex PCR; TCRdb stores in-frame clones only, minus some. The repertoire includes some 250,000 clones, roughly 82% of them detected once, and less than 15% sits in the top ten. The specimen was PBMCs. The receptors here all came from a woman aged 55-70 years with lung cancer.

This clone was seen only a few times. The V and J genes are TRBV15 and TRBJ1-5; D unresolved. V lost 0 bases, J lost 5 bases, and 2 bases lay in between. Germline V gene data show CDR1 as LNHNV and CDR2 as YYDKDF (reference sequence). CDR3 size: 12 residues. CDR3 nucleotide sequence: TGTGCCACCAGCAGAGATGATCAGCCCCAGCATTTT. Its protein product is CATSRDDQPQHF.

V usage is TRBV6-1 and J usage is TRBJ2-3; 8 bases line up with TRBD1. This CDR3 spans 14 amino acids. The junction had 3 bases not matched to a gene; V was cut back by 3 bases and J by 4 bases. The germline gives CDR1 MNHNS, CDR2 SASEGT. CDR3 bases: TGTGCCAGCAGTGAGGACAGGGTGGCAGATACGCAGTATTTT. Translation gives CASSEDRVADTQYF.

This clone was picked up a small number of times. J is TRBJ2-2 and V is TRBV27; no definite D call. CDR1 is MNHEY and CDR2 is SMNVEV in the germline V gene (reference sequence). V lost 1 base, J lost 6 bases, and 18 bases lay in between. The CDR3 consists of 17 residues. The CDR3 loop reads CASSLFPPGPRAGELFF. Written as DNA, the CDR3 is TGTGCCAGCAGTTTATTCCCGCCAGGCCCGAGAGCCGGGGAGCTGTTTTTT.

The V gene is TRBV6-5, the J gene TRBJ1-6; weak D call: TRBD1 (6 bases). The CDR3 has 14 amino acids. Between the trimmed V and J ends, which lost 4 bases and 9 bases, there was a span of 13 bases. Germline V CDR1 and CDR2: MNHEY, SVGAGI. This CDR3 is CASSSGGWGSPLHF. The CDR3 bases are TGTGCCAGCAGTTCCGGGGGCTGGGGTTCACCCCTCCACTTT.

V usage is TRBV3-1 (or the pseudogene TRBV3-2) and J usage is TRBJ2-1, with TRBD2 matching 11 bases. The CDR3 contains 14 residues. The germline gives CDR1 LGHDT, CDR2 YNNKEL (reference sequence). Trimming took 4 bases from V and 4 from J; bases not matched to a gene: 0. CDR3 sequence reads: CASSPSGGYNEQFF. DNA for the CDR3: TGTGCCAGCAGCCCTAGCGGGGGGTACAATGAGCAGTTCTTC.

The chain recombines TRBV10-2 with TRBJ1-2; D unclear. The CDR3 contains 13 residues. V shed 4 bases and J shed 6 bases, with 12 bases lying between them. Germline CDR1 WSHSY, CDR2 SAAADI. Here the CDR3 DNA reads TGCGCCAGCAGTGTGACCATGGGCCATGGCTACACCTTC. The encoded protein is CASSVTMGHGYTF.

The chain employs TRBV5-1 and TRBJ1-2, with no clear D. Between the trimmed V and J ends, which lost 4 bases and 0 bases, there was a span of 7 bases. This CDR3 is 13 amino acids long. Looked up from germline, CDR1 is SGHRS and CDR2 is YFSETQ. CDR3 loop: CASSEEANYGYTF. The DNA for the CDR3 is TGCGCCAGCAGCGAGGAGGCTAACTATGGCTACACCTTC.

The chain joins TRBV4-2 to TRBJ1-2, with D possibly being TRBD1 (6 bases). Germline CDR1 reads LGHNA; CDR2 reads YNFKEQ. The CDR3 spans 15 residues. Between the trimmed V and J ends, which lost 4 bases and 5 bases, there was a span of 17 bases. The CDR3 protein is CASSLSGDPGYGYTF. CDR3 DNA sequence: TGTGCCAGCAGCCTATCAGGGGATCCAGGTTATGGCTACACCTTC.

This rearrangement joins TRBV28 to TRBJ1-4; 7 nucleotides agree with TRBD1. The CDR3 is 16 residues long. Germline CDR1 MDHEN, CDR2 SYDVKM. J gave up 8 bases and V 4 bases, and 13 bases lay outside the gene matches. CDR3 protein: CASSSRQGGSREKLFF. The CDR3 region has the DNA TGTGCCAGCAGTTCCCGACAGGGAGGGTCTCGGGAAAAACTGTTTTTT.

The rearrangement joins TRBV19 to TRBJ1-2, with a weak D call TRBD1 (6 bases). CDR1 is LNHDA and CDR2 is SQIVND in the germline V gene (reference sequence). The V and J ends lost 3 bases and 5 bases respectively, with 19 bases between them. The CDR3 spans 16 residues. This CDR3 is CASSILAGGREYGYTF. In nucleotides, the CDR3 is TGTGCCAGTAGTATTCTCGCTGGGGGGCGCGAATATGGCTACACCTTC. Full variable domain (missing parts from reference TRBV19 and TRBJ1-2): DGGITQSPKYLFRKEGQNVTLSCEQNLNHDAMYWYRQDPGQGLRLIYYSQIVNDFQKGDIAEGYSVSREKKESFPLTVTSAQKNPTAFYLCASSILAGGREYGYTFGSGTRLTVV.

This clone was detected only once. The chain links TRBV11-3 to TRBJ1-1, with TRBD1 matching over 7 bases. Looked up from germline, CDR1 is SGHNT and CDR2 is YENEEA. The CDR3 spans 13 residues. Trimming removed 5 bases from V and 3 bases from J; junction bases left unmatched: 3. The CDR3 here is CASSQGVDTEAFF. The CDR3 bases are TGTGCCAGCAGCCAGGGGGTGGACACTGAAGCTTTCTTT.

J is TRBJ2-3 and V is TRBV6-5; D remains ambiguous. CDR1 and CDR2 from the germline V gene are MNHEY and SVGAGI. CDR3 length equals 12 residues. V lost 8 bases and J 6 bases, leaving 12 bases between the germline ends. CDR3 sequence: CASSRSADTQYF. The CDR3, as DNA: TGTGCCAGCTCCCGTAGTGCGGATACGCAGTATTTT.